Below are 23 T cell receptor beta chains sequenced from a single sample in a study of blood T cell repertoires in COVID-19 (dated by TCRdb to the early 2020s). The library came from the immunoSEQ multiplex PCR assay. TCRdb provides this immuneACCESS table in a form limited to in-frame rearrangements. Some clones are lacking; in checked studies, under half of them reflect an unresolved V gene, and why the rest are absent is not known. The sample yields more than 85,000 clones; 81% were counted once. The ten largest clonotypes hold approximately 23% of the sample. The sample was peripheral blood. Receptors were obtained from a man aged 80 or over with active or convalescent COVID-19.

This clone was seen a few times. This chain connects TRBV4-3 to TRBJ1-3; D perhaps matches TRBD1 (5 bases). This CDR3 is built from 15 residues. Trimming shortened V by 2 bases and J by 2 bases, and 10 bases separated the two germline ends. Germline-derived CDR1 and CDR2 are LGHNA and YSLEER. The DNA of the CDR3 is TGCGCCAGCAGCCAATCGACAGTAGCTGGAAACACCATATATTTT. It translates to CASSQSTVAGNTIYF.

V and J are TRBV15 and TRBJ2-3, with 7 bases matching TRBD2. CDR3 length: 20 amino acids. The trim removed 1 base at V and 1 base at J, leaving 17 bases unmatched. CDR1 LNHNV and CDR2 YYDKDF come from the germline V gene (reference sequence). CDR3 in DNA: TGTGCCACCAGCAGAGGAACATTCGGGCGGGGGAGCGCTCGCACAGATACGCAGTATTTT. Its protein product is CATSRGTFGRGSARTDTQYF.

The V gene is TRBV4-1, the J gene TRBJ1-2; D gene unclear. Germline V gene lookup returns CDR1 MGHRA and CDR2 YSYEKL. The CDR3 contains 16 residues. V dropped 6 bases and J dropped 8 bases, with 25 bases sitting between them. The CDR3 loop is CASSQTDRPPPYGYTF. In nucleotides, the CDR3 is TGCGCCAGCAGTCAAACAGACCGACCTCCGCCCTACGGCTACACCTTC.

The V call is TRBV19, the J call TRBJ2-7, with 7 bases fitting TRBD1. There are 13 residues in the CDR3. Germline CDR1 and CDR2: LNHDA and SQIVND (reference sequence). The V and J ends lost 2 bases and 3 bases, in that order; junction bases with no gene match: 1. The DNA of the CDR3 is TGTGCCAGTAGTATACGGGACAGCTACGAGCAGTACTTC. It specifies CASSIRDSYEQYF.

The chain employs TRBV3-1 (or the pseudogene TRBV3-2) and TRBJ2-1; D gene uncertain. The CDR3 contains 13 residues. Germline V gives CDR1 LGHDT, CDR2 YNNKEL (reference sequence). Between the trimmed V and J ends, which lost 1 base and 9 bases, there was a span of 10 bases. CDR3 coding DNA: TGTGCCAGCAGCCAAGGGCGGTGGGTTGAGCAGTTCTTC. As protein: CASSQGRWVEQFF.

The rearrangement uses TRBV18 and TRBJ2-1; D is possibly TRBD2 (6 bases). Germline CDR1 is KGHSH and CDR2 is LQKENI. This CDR3 region has 15 residues. Trimming cost V 3 bases and J 7 bases, with 16 bases left between them. The CDR3 nucleotides read TGTGCCAGCTCACCGGGGGGAGAGTACGTTAATGAGCAGTTCTTC. Translation gives CASSPGGEYVNEQFF.

The chain couples TRBV12-2 to TRBJ1-2; TRBD1 is the table's D call, not checked against the DNA. TRBV12-2 is a documented pseudogene. There are 20 residues in the CDR3. The CDR3 DNA follows: TGTGCAAGTCGCTTAGGGAAACAGGGGGCGCTGGGATTTCCGAACTATGGCTACACCTTC. This sequence encodes CASRLGKQGALGFPNYGYTF.

This chain joins TRBV5-5 and TRBJ1-4; no definite D call. The CDR3 sequence is 16 residues long. Trimming cost V 4 bases and J 0 bases, with 13 bases left between them. Germline V gene sequence: CDR1 SGHKS, CDR2 YYEKEE (reference sequence). CDR3: CASSPAFPATNEKLFF. CDR3 bases: TGTGCCAGCAGCCCCGCGTTCCCTGCAACTAATGAAAAACTGTTTTTT. Filled out from reference TRBV5-5 and TRBJ1-4, the complete variable domain reads DAGVTQSPTHLIKTRGQQVTLRCSPISGHKSVSWYQQVLGQGPQFIFQYYEKEERGRGNFPDRFSARQFPNYSSELNVNALLLGDSALYLCASSPAFPATNEKLFFGSGTQLSVL.

This clone was seen once. This chain links TRBV7-9 with TRBJ2-7; 8 bases fit TRBD2. This CDR3 contains 12 residues. The germline gives CDR1 SEHNR, CDR2 FQNEAQ (reference sequence). V gave up 5 bases and J gave up 6 bases; unmatched junction bases: 3. The CDR3 reads CASSAGGVEQYF. CDR3 bases: TGTGCCAGCAGCGCCGGGGGGGTCGAGCAGTACTTC.

The chain employs TRBV18 and TRBJ1-2, with 10 positions matching TRBD1. V dropped 3 bases and J dropped 4; count of bases not matched to a gene: 5. The germline V gene encodes CDR1 KGHSH and CDR2 LQKENI. The CDR3 runs to 15 residues. CDR3 loop: CASSPGQGGTYGYTF. The DNA for the CDR3 is TGTGCCAGCTCACCCGGACAGGGGGGTACCTATGGCTACACCTTC.

This clone has just a few counts. The chain carries TRBV3-1 (or the pseudogene TRBV3-2) and TRBJ2-3, with D uncertain. Trimming removed 1 base at V and 2 bases at J, with 7 bases between. Germline V gene data show CDR1 as LGHDT and CDR2 as YNNKEL (reference sequence). This CDR3 contains 14 residues. The CDR3 spells CASSQGWATDTQYF. The CDR3 coding sequence is TGTGCCAGCAGCCAAGGATGGGCCACAGATACGCAGTATTTT.

The V gene is TRBV5-1, the J gene TRBJ2-2, with 8 bases lining up with TRBD1. The CDR3 is 17 residues long. Germline V CDR1 and CDR2: SGHRS, YFSETQ. The J segment lost 3 bases and the V segment lost 4 bases, leaving 11 bases of the junction unmatched. As DNA, the CDR3 is TGCGCCAGCAGCCCCCGGGGTCAGGGGGCTTACACCGGGGAGCTGTTTTTT. This codes for CASSPRGQGAYTGELFF.

The chain joins TRBV7-9 to TRBJ1-5, with 9 nucleotides matching TRBD1. The ends lost 0 bases at V and 7 bases at J; junction bases unmatched: 7. This CDR3 has 16 residues. Germline-derived CDR1 and CDR2 are SEHNR and FQNEAQ (reference sequence). CDR3 protein: CASSLAGTGFGQPQHF. The CDR3 DNA reads TGTGCCAGCAGCTTAGCAGGGACAGGGTTTGGCCAGCCCCAGCATTTT.

The rearrangement links TRBV20-1 to TRBJ2-7; 7 bases are shared with TRBD1. There are 13 residues in the CDR3. With V trimmed by 3 bases and J by 4 bases, 6 bases remained unmatched. Per germline, CDR1 DFQATT and CDR2 SNEGSKA (reference sequence). The CDR3 sequence is CSASKGARYEQYF. The CDR3 region has the DNA TGCAGTGCTAGTAAGGGGGCACGGTACGAGCAGTACTTC.

In DNA form, the CDR3 reads TGCGCCAGCAGCTCAGGGGACAGGGTCTTCACTGAAGCTTTCTTT. This translates into CASSSGDRVFTEAFF. The chain is built from TRBV5-1 and TRBJ1-1, with 9 bases matching TRBD1. Germline lookup yields CDR1 SGHRS and CDR2 YFSETQ. CDR3 length: 15 amino acids. J lost 4 bases, V lost 3 bases, and 7 bases had no gene match. The whole variable domain, filled in from reference TRBV5-1 and TRBJ1-1, reads KAGVTQTPRYLIKTRGQQVTLSCSPISGHRSVSWYQQTPGQGLQFLFEYFSETQRNKGNFPGRFSGRQFSNSRSEMNVSTLELGDSALYLCASSSGDRVFTEAFFGQGTRLTVV.

The chain recombines TRBV9 with TRBJ2-1; a possible D gene is TRBD2 (6 bases). There are 15 residues in the CDR3. Germline lookup yields CDR1 SGDLS and CDR2 YYNGEE. The V end lost 0 bases, the J end lost 1 base, and 8 bases lay between the germline ends. CDR3 in DNA: TGTGCCAGCAGCGTAGGTGGAGGGTCCTACAATGAGCAGTTCTTC. Translated, it gives CASSVGGGSYNEQFF. The full variable domain, with the rest looked up from reference TRBV9 and TRBJ2-1, is DSGVTQTPKHLITATGQRVTLRCSPRSGDLSVYWYQQSLDQGLQFLIQYYNGEERAKGNILERFSAQQFPDLHSELNLSSLELGDSALYFCASSVGGGSYNEQFFGPGTRLTVL.

This sequence joins TRBV4-1 and TRBJ1-5; D not certain. Germline V CDR1 and CDR2: MGHRA, YSYEKL. The CDR3 spans 15 residues. The germline V and J ends were trimmed by 5 bases and 4 bases, with 15 bases remaining between them. Written as DNA, the CDR3 is TGCGCCAGCAGCGCCCTAAGATCGGGAAATCAGCCCCAGCATTTT. It encodes CASSALRSGNQPQHF.

J is TRBJ1-1 and V is TRBV2; 7 bases are a match to TRBD1. The CDR3 is 13 residues long. Looked up from germline, CDR1 is SNHLY and CDR2 is FYNNEI. V dropped 8 bases and J dropped 0; count of bases not matched to a gene: 3. In DNA, the CDR3 is TGTGCCAGCCAGGGGGGCATGAACACTGAAGCTTTCTTT. Its protein product is CASQGGMNTEAFF.

The V and J genes are TRBV27 and TRBJ1-6, with TRBD1 identical over 7 bases. The J segment lost 8 bases and the V segment lost 8 bases, leaving 9 bases of the junction unmatched. The CDR3 is made up of 14 amino acids. Germline V CDR1 and CDR2: MNHEY, SMNVEV (reference sequence). In DNA, the CDR3 is TGTGCCAGCGGGTTGCAGGGGGGAGATTCACCCCTCCACTTT. Protein sequence: CASGLQGGDSPLHF.

V and J are TRBV7-2 and TRBJ2-5; D remains unclear. Germline V gene sequence: CDR1 SGHTA, CDR2 FQGNSA. The CDR3 length is 11 residues. The V and J ends lost 4 bases and 4 bases respectively, with 4 bases between them. CDR3 amino acids: CASSSRETQYF. The CDR3 coding sequence is TGTGCCAGCAGCTCCCGAGAGACCCAGTACTTC.

A word on this clone: The germline gene is not matched at one end of the junction; a read error may be the cause. The gene calls are TRBV7-7 and TRBJ2-1, with TRBD1 identical over 9 bases. The CDR3 length is 14 residues. CDR1 and CDR2 from the germline V gene are SSHAT and FNYEAQ (reference sequence). CDR3 in amino acids: CASSWGQGHNEQFF. The CDR3 DNA sequence: TGTGCTAGCAGCTGGGGACAGGGCCACAATGAGCAGTTCTTC.

The V gene is TRBV5-1, the J gene TRBJ1-2; 10 bases match TRBD1. Germline loops: CDR1 SGHRS, CDR2 YFSETQ. The CDR3 consists of 14 residues. Germline trimming cut 4 bases from V and 10 bases from J; bases unmatched to any gene: 10. The CDR3 DNA reads as TGCGCCAGCAGCACAACCACCGGGACAGGGGTCTACACCTTC. It yields the protein CASSTTTGTGVYTF.

V is TRBV5-1 and J is TRBJ1-4, with a weak D call TRBD1 (5 bases). Germline V gene data show CDR1 as SGHRS and CDR2 as YFSETQ. V lost 1 base, J lost 8 bases, and 12 bases lay in between. The CDR3 extends over 14 amino acids. The CDR3 DNA reads as TGCGCCAGCAGCTTGTTCGGGGGTACGGAAAAACTGTTTTTT. This codes for CASSLFGGTEKLFF.